The clone carrying this T cell receptor (beta chain) has a handful of counts. The antigen is unknown. The limits of the CDR3 on the DNA are not certain, so only TCRdb's listed CDR3 is given. In the library, individual cDNA molecules carried attached unique molecular identifiers. TCRdb fed the 5' RACE reads into MiXCR, producing one record per CDR3 protein. Among about 80,000 distinct CDR3 sequences, about an eighth were seen once, and the ten largest hold about 3.4%. This sample stems from a study of early T cells in non-severe SARS-CoV-2 infection. Study-wide background: Bulk RNA taken from unsorted whole blood was sequenced, leaving chains unpaired.

The study, taken as a whole, reports: The study's VDJdb matching favored anti-spike CD8 responses and missed private and CD4 specificities.

A total of 15 residues make up the CDR3, ends included. Germline V gives CDR1 SGHAT, CDR2 FQDESV (reference sequence). V usage is TRBV11-1 and J usage is TRBJ2-2. The receptor was isolated from an adult who was a healthcare worker with PCR-confirmed SARS-CoV-2 infection or an uninfected control (not recorded which). The source material was whole blood. CDR3 amino acids: CASSLVLGTPGSCFF.